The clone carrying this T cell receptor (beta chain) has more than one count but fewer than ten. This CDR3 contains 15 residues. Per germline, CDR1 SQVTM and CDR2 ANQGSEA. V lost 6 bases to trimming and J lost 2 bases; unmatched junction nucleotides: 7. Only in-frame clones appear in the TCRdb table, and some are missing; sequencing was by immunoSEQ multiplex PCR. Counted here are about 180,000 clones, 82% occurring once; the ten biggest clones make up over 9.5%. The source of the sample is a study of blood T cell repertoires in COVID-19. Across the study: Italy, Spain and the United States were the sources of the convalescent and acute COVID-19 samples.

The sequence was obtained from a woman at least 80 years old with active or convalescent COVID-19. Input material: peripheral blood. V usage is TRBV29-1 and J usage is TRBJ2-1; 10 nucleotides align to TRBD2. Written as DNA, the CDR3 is TGCAGCGTACCCAACACTAGCGGGACCTACAATGAGCAGTTCTTC. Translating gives CSVPNTSGTYNEQFF.